Each of the 31 T cell receptor beta chains below was sequenced from the same sample in a study of identical twins (dated by TCRdb to the mid-2010s). The library was generated by 5' RACE. Sequenced on an Illumina HiSeq 2000. The raw public data were reprocessed by TCRdb itself: fastp quality trimming at Q25, MiXCR clonotype calling, in-frame beta chains only. All rows with the same CDR3 protein become a single entry with the most common DNA and genes. For this sample there are approximately 300,000 distinct CDR3 sequences; 8% to 9.5% appear just once. 6% to 8.5% of the sample is held by the ten biggest clonotypes. The data were also submitted as part of a second study, on yellow fever vaccine responses in identical twins.

The sample comprised CD8+ T cells sorted from blood. Receptors originate from a woman younger than 35 in good health.

This clonotype has at least ten counts. The rearrangement uses TRBV10-3 and TRBJ2-1; no clear D. The germline V gene has CDR1 ENHRY and CDR2 SYGVKD. This CDR3 has 11 residues. With 0 bases removed from V and 9 bases from J, the gap between germline ends came to 3 bases. Here the CDR3 DNA reads TGTGCCATCAGTGAGTCCGGTGAGCAGTTCTTC. It is translated as CAISESGEQFF.

This clonotype was recorded at least ten times. V usage is TRBV20-1 and J usage is TRBJ2-3, with 13 positions matching TRBD2. The germline CDR1 and CDR2 sequences are DFQATT and SNEGSKA (reference sequence). V lost 6 bases and J lost 1; bases outside the gene matches: 10. The CDR3 has 17 residues. CDR3 nucleotide sequence: TGCAGTGCCACAGGACTAGCGGGGGAGGGTCGCACAGATACGCAGTATTTT. This translates into CSATGLAGEGRTDTQYF.

This clonotype was counted at least ten times. The gene calls are TRBV12-3 or TRBV12-4 and TRBJ2-1; 9 bases align to TRBD2. The length of the CDR3 is 18 residues. CDR3 protein: CATSLGGNIAGVGNEQFF. As DNA, the CDR3 is TGTGCTACTTCCTTGGGGGGGAACATAGCGGGAGTAGGGAATGAGCAGTTCTTC.

In this sample, this clonotype turned up a few times. The chain links TRBV6-5 to TRBJ2-7; D is ambiguous. The germline V and J ends were trimmed by 3 bases and 3 bases, with 15 bases remaining between them. This CDR3 contains 15 residues. Germline V gene sequence: CDR1 MNHEY, CDR2 SVGAGI. This CDR3 is CASSYQIPDGYEQYF. In DNA form, the CDR3 reads TGTGCCAGCAGTTATCAAATACCGGACGGCTACGAGCAGTACTTC.

This clonotype was counted only a few times. As DNA, the CDR3 is TGTGCCAGCAGCTTAGCGGGACAGGACGAGCAGTACTTC. This translates into CASSLAGQDEQYF. V gene TRBV7-2 combines with J gene TRBJ2-7; 8 nucleotides agree with TRBD1. CDR3 length: 13 residues. J was trimmed by 5 bases and V by 0 bases; bases with no gene match: 0. The germline V gene has CDR1 SGHTA and CDR2 FQGNSA.

This clonotype has at least ten counts. This chain joins TRBV29-1 and TRBJ2-2; no clear D. CDR1 SQVTM and CDR2 ANQGSEA come from the germline V gene. CDR3 length equals 11 residues. V lost 7 bases to trimming and J lost 7 bases, with 10 bases between them. CDR3 amino acids: CSGQVDGELFF. In DNA form, the CDR3 reads TGCAGCGGTCAAGTAGACGGGGAGCTGTTTTTT.

This clonotype occurred a few times. CDR3 protein: CSVFGTGQGNIQYF. The CDR3 region has the DNA TGCAGCGTTTTTGGAACGGGACAGGGAAACATTCAGTACTTC. The chain carries TRBV29-1 and TRBJ2-4; TRBD1 matches at 9 bases. Per the germline V gene, CDR1 is SQVTM and CDR2 is ANQGSEA. V lost 5 bases and J lost 6; bases outside the gene matches: 8. The CDR3 runs to 14 residues.

This clonotype was counted at least ten times. The chain is built from TRBV18 and TRBJ2-1; 14 nucleotides match TRBD2. Germline assignment: CDR1 KGHSH and CDR2 LQKENI. This CDR3 contains 19 residues. Trimming took 6 bases from V and 8 from J; bases not matched to a gene: 18. CDR3 nucleotides: TGTGCCAGCTCCCTTGGACTAGCGGGAGGCCTATCCCGGAGGGATGAGCAGTTCTTC. Its translation is CASSLGLAGGLSRRDEQFF.

In its sample, this clonotype was seen a few times. The V call is TRBV27, the J call TRBJ1-2; 7 bases match TRBD1. The trim removed 0 bases at V and 4 bases at J, leaving 5 bases unmatched. Germline CDR1 and CDR2: MNHEY and SMNVEV (reference sequence). The CDR3 covers 15 residues. The CDR3 DNA is TGTGCCAGCAGTTTATCGAAAGGGGGCGGCTATGGCTACACCTTC. As protein: CASSLSKGGGYGYTF.

The table lists this clonotype with many counts. The V gene is TRBV2, the J gene TRBJ1-5; maybe TRBD1 (5 bases). The CDR3 has 17 residues. CDR1 and CDR2 from the germline V gene are SNHLY and FYNNEI. Trimming stripped 4 bases from V and 1 base from J, with 17 bases between. The DNA for the CDR3 is TGTGCCAGCAGTGCGGGCAGGGAGGGATCAAGCAATCAGCCCCAGCATTTT. Protein product: CASSAGREGSSNQPQHF.

This clonotype occurred many times. The rearrangement uses TRBV3-1 and TRBJ2-1, with D hard to call. Per the germline V gene, CDR1 is LGHDT and CDR2 is YNNKEL (reference sequence). Trimming pared 1 base from V and 2 bases from J, leaving 9 bases between. This CDR3 has 15 amino acids. Here the CDR3 reads CASSQAQTPYNEQFF. The CDR3 nucleotides read TGTGCCAGCAGCCAAGCCCAGACCCCCTACAATGAGCAGTTCTTC.

V is TRBV13 and J is TRBJ2-7; 11 bases are a match to TRBD2. The CDR3 runs 17 residues. CDR1 and CDR2 from the germline V gene are PRHDT and FYEKMQ (reference sequence). Trimming cost V 2 bases and J 0 bases; bases outside gene matches: 6. CDR3: CASSLITTSGVSYEQYF. The DNA of the CDR3 is TGTGCCAGCAGCTTAATTACGACTAGCGGGGTCTCCTACGAGCAGTACTTC.

This clonotype was seen many times. The limits of the CDR3 on the DNA are not certain, so only TCRdb's listed CDR3 is given. The chain carries TRBV7-3 and TRBJ2-2; the D segment call TRBD1 is taken from the table without a DNA check. Germline V gene sequence: CDR1 SGHTA, CDR2 FQGTGA. With termini counted, the CDR3 has 15 amino acids. CDR3 loop: CASSSRQGFPGSCFF.

This clonotype was observed a few times. The V gene is TRBV27, the J gene TRBJ1-6, with TRBD1 matching 7 bases. Germline V gene sequence: CDR1 MNHEY, CDR2 SMNVEV (reference sequence). V lost 7 bases and J lost 9; bases outside the gene matches: 12. The CDR3 has 15 residues. The CDR3 protein is CASTLVPGGSSPLHF. CDR3 coding DNA: TGTGCCAGCACCCTCGTTCCAGGGGGAAGTTCACCCCTCCACTTT.

This clonotype occurred many times. In DNA, the CDR3 is TGTGCCAGCAGCCTAAACGGGAGATCATACAATGAGCAGTTCTTC. Translation: CASSLNGRSYNEQFF. The chain recombines TRBV6-2 or TRBV6-3 with TRBJ2-1, with D possibly TRBD2 on 6 matching bases. CDR3 length: 15 amino acids. Trimming took 6 bases from V and 4 from J, leaving 16 bases between them. Germline V gene lookup returns CDR1 MNHEY and CDR2 SVGEGT.

This clonotype was recorded many times. The chain recombines TRBV7-9 with TRBJ2-1, with unresolved D. The V and J ends lost 3 bases and 3 bases respectively, with 6 bases between them. The CDR3 is 13 amino acids. The germline V gene encodes CDR1 SEHNR and CDR2 FQNEAQ (reference sequence). The chain's CDR3 is CASSFEDYNEQFF. The CDR3 DNA reads as TGTGCCAGCAGCTTCGAAGACTACAATGAGCAGTTCTTC.

The J gene is TRBJ2-7, the V gene TRBV20-1; unclear D gene. Trimming removed 2 bases from V and 3 bases from J, with 11 bases in between. CDR3 length: 13 amino acids. Germline V gene lookup returns CDR1 DFQATT and CDR2 SNEGSKA (reference sequence). The CDR3 DNA is TGCAGTGCTAGAACTACGAGAGACTACGAGCAGTACTTC. Its translation: CSARTTRDYEQYF.

In its sample, this clonotype was seen many times. The V gene is TRBV7-3, the J gene TRBJ2-1, with 7 bases identical to TRBD1. Germline V gene sequence: CDR1 SGHTA, CDR2 FQGTGA. After removal of 4 bases from V and 9 bases from J, the junction contained 3 bases not matched to a gene. The CDR3 contains 12 residues. CDR3 sequence reads: CASSSTGAEQFF. For the CDR3, the DNA is TGTGCCAGCAGCTCTACAGGGGCTGAGCAGTTCTTC.

This clonotype was picked up a small number of times. The chain links TRBV27 to TRBJ1-5; D remains unclear. The ends were cut back, 0 bases at V and 7 bases at J, with 7 bases in the middle. There are 13 residues in the CDR3. CDR1 and CDR2 (germline): MNHEY, SMNVEV (reference sequence). CDR3 region: CASSLSVGQPQHF. CDR3 in DNA: TGTGCCAGCAGTTTATCGGTTGGGCAGCCCCAGCATTTT.

This clonotype was recorded many times. The J gene is TRBJ1-1, the V gene TRBV15; D is undetermined. Trimming cost V 0 bases and J 1 base, with 6 bases left between them. Germline assignment: CDR1 LNHNV and CDR2 YYDKDF (reference sequence). The CDR3 consists of 14 residues. CDR3 sequence reads: CATSRDLGNTEAFF. In DNA, the CDR3 is TGTGCCACCAGCAGAGATTTAGGGAACACTGAAGCTTTCTTT.

This clonotype was seen more than once but under ten times. The chain employs TRBV7-2 and TRBJ1-1; D remains unclear. The CDR3 is 13 amino acids. V lost 5 bases, J lost 2 bases, and 9 bases lay in between. Germline CDR1 and CDR2: SGHTA and FQGNSA. The CDR3 DNA reads as TGTGCCAGCAGCCTGTTTTCAAACACTGAAGCTTTCTTT. Translation gives CASSLFSNTEAFF.

This clonotype was seen a few times. The chain has TRBV7-3 and TRBJ2-7, with unresolved D. V dropped 4 bases and J dropped 0 bases, with 10 bases sitting between them. This CDR3 contains 14 residues. The germline gives CDR1 SGHTA, CDR2 FQGTGA. For the CDR3, the DNA is TGTGCCAGCAGCTCCTCTGGGCCCTCCTACGAGCAGTACTTC. Translated: CASSSSGPSYEQYF.

The chain employs TRBV7-9 and TRBJ2-5; no definite D call. V lost 4 bases and J 3 bases, leaving 9 bases between the germline ends. This CDR3 has 13 residues. Germline CDR1 and CDR2: SEHNR and FQNEAQ (reference sequence). The CDR3 protein is CASSSTIEETQYF. The DNA of the CDR3 is TGTGCCAGCAGCTCGACAATTGAAGAGACCCAGTACTTC. Based on the CDR3 plus reference TRBV7-9 and TRBJ2-5, the full variable domain is DTGVSQNPRHKITKRGQNVTFRCDPISEHNRLYWYRQTLGQGPEFLTYFQNEAQLEKSRLLSDRFSAERPKGSFSTLEIQRTEQGDSAMYLCASSSTIEETQYFGPGTRLLVL.

This clonotype was seen only once. The CDR3 spells CASRNSGTGDTEAFF. The DNA for the CDR3 is TGTGCAAGTCGCAACTCCGGGACAGGGGATACTGAAGCTTTCTTT. The chain uses TRBV12-2 and TRBJ1-1; TRBD1, the D gene given by the table, was not confirmed from the DNA. TRBV12-2 is a pseudogene segment. This CDR3 is built from 15 residues.

The chain joins TRBV30 to TRBJ2-7; 7 bases are shared with TRBD1. The CDR3 has 13 amino acids. V shed 0 bases, J shed 3 bases, and the junction held 2 bases outside the gene matches. Germline V gene sequence: CDR1 GTSNPN, CDR2 SVGIG (reference sequence). CDR3 region: CAWSVGDSYEQYF. The CDR3 DNA follows: TGTGCCTGGAGTGTTGGGGACAGCTACGAGCAGTACTTC.

The chain joins TRBV13 to TRBJ2-7; TRBD2 is a possible D gene (6 bases). CDR3 length: 14 amino acids. The germline V gene has CDR1 PRHDT and CDR2 FYEKMQ (reference sequence). V lost 3 bases and J lost 3, with 12 bases in between. In nucleotides, the CDR3 is TGTGCCAGCAGCTTTGCGGGGTTACACTACGAGCAGTACTTC. This codes for CASSFAGLHYEQYF. The entire variable domain, with the rest obtained from reference TRBV13 and TRBJ2-7, is as follows: AAGVIQSPRHLIKEKRETATLKCYPIPRHDTVYWYQQGPGQDPQFLISFYEKMQSDKGSIPDRFSAQQFSDYHSELNMSSLELGDSALYFCASSFAGLHYEQYFGPGTRLTVT.

V gene TRBV20-1 combines with J gene TRBJ1-1; D call uncertain. The CDR3 has 14 residues. Germline lookup yields CDR1 DFQATT and CDR2 SNEGSKA (reference sequence). V gave up 1 base and J gave up 5 bases, with 14 bases separating them. This chain's CDR3 is CSARGGPPITEAFF. In DNA, the CDR3 is TGCAGTGCTAGAGGTGGGCCTCCCATTACTGAAGCTTTCTTT.

This clonotype showed up just a few times. This chain connects TRBV19 to TRBJ1-5; 8 bases match TRBD1. The CDR3 length is 12 residues. Germline-derived CDR1 and CDR2 are LNHDA and SQIVND (reference sequence). J was trimmed by 6 bases and V by 6 bases; bases with no gene match: 1. The CDR3 loop is CASRTGGQPQHF. CDR3 DNA sequence: TGTGCCAGTAGAACAGGGGGTCAGCCCCAGCATTTT.

This chain uses TRBV19 with TRBJ1-3; D gene uncertain. Germline V CDR1 and CDR2: LNHDA, SQIVND (reference sequence). This CDR3 region has 13 residues. Deletions cut 5 bases from V and 3 bases from J, with 8 bases between. CDR3 DNA sequence: TGTGCCAGTAGTCCGTCCGGTGGAAACACCATATATTTT. It codes for CASSPSGGNTIYF.

The gene calls are TRBV4-2 and TRBJ2-7; 9 bases match TRBD2. This CDR3 comprises 16 residues. The junction had 3 bases not matched to a gene; V was cut back by 0 bases and J by 0 bases. Germline V CDR1 and CDR2: LGHNA, YNFKEQ. CDR3 loop: CASSQEASGDSYEQYF. The CDR3, as DNA: TGTGCCAGCAGCCAAGAAGCTAGCGGGGACTCCTACGAGCAGTACTTC.

This clonotype has at least ten counts. The chain is built from TRBV7-8 and TRBJ1-5; D gene unclear. CDR3 length: 13 residues. V lost 1 base and J 3 bases, leaving 4 bases between the germline ends. The germline V gene has CDR1 SGHVS and CDR2 FQNEAQ. The CDR3 here is CASSLEPNQPQHF. In DNA form, the CDR3 reads TGTGCCAGCAGCTTAGAACCCAATCAGCCCCAGCATTTT.